This T cell receptor (beta chain) was obtained from a study of somatic mutations in cytotoxic T cells in rheumatoid arthritis. A note on this clone: Its antigen is unidentified.

The CDR3 covers 15 residues. Findings of the study overall: Of the expanded CD8+ clones, the antigen targets were not known.

Profiled with immunoSEQ multiplex PCR; TCRdb holds only in-frame clones, not every one. The data contain 15,000 to 20,000 clones, 60% to 85% of them seen just once; the ten biggest clones take up roughly 28%. The TCR sequence derives from an adult with rheumatoid arthritis. Sequencing was performed on CD8+ T cells sorted from blood. The rearrangement uses TRBV21-1 and TRBJ2-7; TRBD1 is the table's D call and was not checked against the DNA. TRBV21-1 is described as a pseudogene. The CDR3 here is CASSKALRQGYEQYF. DNA for the CDR3: TGTGCCAGCAGCAAAGCGCTGCGGCAGGGCTACGAGCAGTACTTC.